The 7 T cell receptor beta chains given below trace back to one sample, sequenced in a study of early T cells in non-severe SARS-CoV-2 infection. One entry per CDR3 protein, called by TCRdb with MiXCR from the 5' RACE reads. The sample records 95,000 to 100,000 distinct CDR3 sequences, 11% being singletons. Sequencing was performed on whole blood. Source of these receptors: an adult who was a healthcare worker with PCR-confirmed SARS-CoV-2 infection or an uninfected control (not recorded which).

Ten or more counts support this clonotype. Written as DNA, the CDR3 is TGTGCCAGCAGCTTAAAAGCGGGTCGAGCCCAGCATTTT. Its translation is CASSLKAGRAQHF. V and J are TRBV11-2 and TRBJ1-5; D call uncertain. Germline values: CDR1 SGHAT, CDR2 FQNNGV. The CDR3 sequence is 13 residues long. Trimming removed 2 bases from V and 11 bases from J, with 13 bases in between.

In its sample, this clonotype was seen many times. V gene TRBV7-9 combines with J gene TRBJ1-1; D is unresolved. The V end was cut by 2 bases, the J end by 1 base, with 17 bases between. Germline lookup yields CDR1 SEHNR and CDR2 FQNEAQ (reference sequence). This CDR3 is 17 amino acids long. The CDR3 protein is CASSLTPRRLRNTEAFF. CDR3 DNA sequence: TGTGCCAGCAGCTTAACCCCTCGACGATTAAGGAACACTGAAGCTTTCTTT.

This clonotype was recorded at least ten times. The chain is built from TRBV28 and TRBJ1-1, with D unclear. Germline loops: CDR1 MDHEN, CDR2 SYDVKM. This CDR3 has 12 amino acids. The V end was cut by 5 bases, the J end by 9 bases, with 13 bases between. In nucleotides, the CDR3 is TGTGCCAGCAGTCTCCCCCTCGGGCAAGCTTTCTTT. It specifies CASSLPLGQAFF.

In this sample, this clonotype turned up a few times. This rearrangement joins TRBV9 to TRBJ1-3; D unclear. V was trimmed by 0 bases and J by 2 bases, leaving 9 bases between them. Germline CDR1 and CDR2: SGDLS and YYNGEE. The CDR3 spans 15 residues. The DNA of the CDR3 is TGTGCCAGCAGCGTAGATCTGGTCGCTGGAAACACCATATATTTT. Amino acid sequence: CASSVDLVAGNTIYF.

The J gene is TRBJ2-3, the V gene TRBV2; D is undetermined. Germline CDR1 reads SNHLY; CDR2 reads FYNNEI. V was trimmed by 1 base and J by 2 bases, leaving 13 bases between them. The CDR3 has 16 amino acids. The CDR3 here is CASSEDWAILTDTQYF. CDR3 DNA: TGTGCCAGCAGTGAAGATTGGGCAATCCTCACAGATACGCAGTATTTT.

J is TRBJ2-3 and V is TRBV30; D unclear. Trimming cost V 0 bases and J 1 base, with 14 bases left between them. Germline V gene sequence: CDR1 GTSNPN, CDR2 SVGIG (reference sequence). The CDR3 consists of 16 residues. For the CDR3, the DNA is TGTGCCTGGAGTGTGCTTAGTCGACGCCGCACAGATACGCAGTATTTT. It yields the protein CAWSVLSRRRTDTQYF. Full variable domain (rest looked up from reference TRBV30 and TRBJ2-3): SQTIHQWPATLVQPVGSPLSLECTVEGTSNPNLYWYRQAAGRGLQLLFYSVGIGQISSEVPQNLSASRPQDRQFILSSKKLLLSDSGFYLCAWSVLSRRRTDTQYFGPGTRLTVL.

This clonotype has only a few counts. The V and J genes are TRBV28 and TRBJ2-3; D is possibly TRBD1 or TRBD2 (6 bases each). With 7 bases removed from V and 1 base from J, the gap between germline ends came to 21 bases. Germline values: CDR1 MDHEN, CDR2 SYDVKM. The CDR3 runs 17 residues. The CDR3 DNA follows: TGTGCCAGCACTCCCTGGTACGGGGGCTATCGCACAGATACGCAGTATTTT. Amino acid sequence: CASTPWYGGYRTDTQYF.